This passage covers 8 T cell receptor beta chains from one sample sequenced in a study of T cell responses to AZD1222 COVID-19 vaccine. Profiling relied on immunoSEQ multiplex PCR, and the TCRdb table lists in-frame clones only, not all of them. In the table there are 150,000 to 200,000 clones, roughly 91% of which are singletons. The sample in question was peripheral blood, obtained 28 days after the second AZD1222 dose. The receptor set was obtained from an adult who received the AZD1222 COVID-19 vaccine.

V is TRBV5-5 and J is TRBJ1-6; unclear D gene. The CDR3 has 15 residues. Deletions cut 2 bases from V and 6 bases from J, with 12 bases between. Germline values: CDR1 SGHKS, CDR2 YYEKEE (reference sequence). As DNA, the CDR3 is TGTGCCAGCAGCTTAAGGTCCCCAATTAATTCACCCCTCCACTTT. Translated, it gives CASSLRSPINSPLHF. The entire variable domain, with the rest obtained from reference TRBV5-5 and TRBJ1-6, is as follows: DAGVTQSPTHLIKTRGQQVTLRCSPISGHKSVSWYQQVLGQGPQFIFQYYEKEERGRGNFPDRFSARQFPNYSSELNVNALLLGDSALYLCASSLRSPINSPLHFGNGTRLTVT.

The CDR3 loop reads CATGQGDQPQHF. CDR3 DNA: TGCGCCACAGGACAGGGGGACCAGCCCCAGCATTTT. The chain recombines TRBV10-1 with TRBJ1-5, with TRBD1 identical over 10 bases. Germline V gene sequence: CDR1 WNHNN, CDR2 SYGVQD (reference sequence). The CDR3 is made up of 12 amino acids. Trimming took 10 bases from V and 7 from J; bases not matched to a gene: 4.

The rearrangement links TRBV27 to TRBJ1-2; possibly TRBD1 for D (6 bases). Trimming shortened V by 3 bases and J by 7 bases, and 21 bases separated the two germline ends. The CDR3 has 16 amino acids. In germline, CDR1 is MNHEY, CDR2 SMNVEV (reference sequence). The CDR3 reads CASSLAGDWSLGGYTF. CDR3 nucleotides: TGTGCCAGCAGTTTGGCAGGGGATTGGAGCTTGGGTGGCTACACCTTC.

The chain joins TRBV6-1 to TRBJ1-4, with D possibly TRBD1 on 5 matching bases. Trimming shortened V by 3 bases and J by 5 bases, and 16 bases separated the two germline ends. This CDR3 is 16 amino acids long. Per germline, CDR1 MNHNS and CDR2 SASEGT. CDR3 sequence reads: CASSDRGTGWNEKLFF. In nucleotides, the CDR3 is TGTGCCAGCAGTGACCGAGGGACCGGATGGAATGAAAAACTGTTTTTT.

V usage is TRBV20-1 and J usage is TRBJ2-7, with 8 bases lining up with TRBD2. J lost 5 bases, V lost 3 bases, and 12 bases had no gene match. Germline CDR1 and CDR2: DFQATT and SNEGSKA (reference sequence). The CDR3 is 15 residues long. This CDR3 is CSASPRGSGSNEQYF. DNA of the CDR3: TGCAGTGCTAGTCCCCGAGGGAGCGGGAGTAACGAGCAGTACTTC.

The chain uses TRBV5-4 and TRBJ1-2; D perhaps matches TRBD1 (5 bases). This CDR3 has 12 amino acids. Germline values: CDR1 SGHNT, CDR2 YYREEE (reference sequence). The V gene lost 9 bases and the J gene lost 3 bases, with 12 bases spanning the gap. The CDR3 sequence: CATPGIYYGYTF. The CDR3 coding sequence is TGTGCCACCCCAGGGATCTACTATGGCTACACCTTC.

The J gene is TRBJ1-2, the V gene TRBV3-1 (or the pseudogene TRBV3-2); D uncertain. Trimming took off 1 base at V and 6 bases at J, with 15 bases between the two ends. The CDR3 sequence is 15 residues long. Germline lookup yields CDR1 LGHDT and CDR2 YNNKEL (reference sequence). CDR3 loop: CASSQGEVFRDGYTF. The CDR3 region has the DNA TGTGCCAGCAGCCAAGGCGAGGTCTTCCGGGATGGCTACACCTTC.

The chain carries TRBV19 and TRBJ2-3, with unresolved D. This CDR3 has 15 amino acids. V was cut by 3 bases and J by 4 bases, with 14 bases left in between. Germline-derived CDR1 and CDR2 are LNHDA and SQIVND (reference sequence). Here the CDR3 DNA reads TGTGCCAGTAGTATCCGCACGGTGGGCGCAGATACGCAGTATTTT. Encoded protein: CASSIRTVGADTQYF.